The following is a TCR beta chain sequence with its context. CDR1 and CDR2 from the germline V gene are LNHDA and SQIVND (reference sequence). The CDR3 sequence is 15 residues long. V was clipped by 3 bases and J by 5 bases; unmatched bases: 4. Assay used: immunoSEQ multiplex PCR; TCRdb lists only in-frame clones, some missing. The sample has about 160,000 clones; roughly 80% are singletons. This sample is part of a study of blood T cell repertoires in COVID-19. The TCR comes from a woman between 35 and 50 years old with acute COVID-19. V is TRBV19 and J is TRBJ2-1, with 10 bases matching TRBD2. Material: PBMCs or T cells enriched from blood (not recorded which). CDR3 DNA sequence: TGTGCCAGTAGTATCATTCTAGCGGGAGACAATGAGCAGTTCTTC. Its protein is CASSIILAGDNEQFF. Filled out from reference TRBV19 and TRBJ2-1, the complete variable domain reads DGGITQSPKYLFRKEGQNVTLSCEQNLNHDAMYWYRQDPGQGLRLIYYSQIVNDFQKGDIAEGYSVSREKKESFPLTVTSAQKNPTAFYLCASSIILAGDNEQFFGPGTRLTVL.